Listed here are 4 T cell receptor beta chains from one sample, sequenced in a study of tumor and adjacent non-tumor tissue in lung cancer. Three rounds of nested PCR, following a modified ARM-PCR protocol, produced the TCRbeta library. TCRdb recomputed calls from the multiplex PCR reads with MiXCR, one row per CDR3 protein. The repertoire holds around 50,000 distinct CDR3 sequences, with roughly two thirds as singletons. No cell sorting was done before RNA was extracted from the tissue. This non-tumor lung sample came from over 3 cm beyond the tumor edge. The sample comprised distant non-tumor lung tissue. The receptors derive from a woman between 70 and 85 years old with non-small cell lung cancer.

This clonotype was seen ten or more times. The chain combines TRBV4-1 with TRBJ1-5; a possible D gene is TRBD1 (5 bases). Germline assignment: CDR1 MGHRA and CDR2 YSYEKL. This CDR3 comprises 16 residues. V was cut by 1 base and J by 7 bases, with 17 bases left in between. The CDR3 loop reads CASSQGVGANGQPQHF. As DNA, the CDR3 is TGCGCCAGCAGCCAAGGCGTAGGGGCCAATGGGCAGCCCCAGCATTTT.

The V gene is TRBV29-1, the J gene TRBJ2-4; D is undetermined. Per germline, CDR1 SQVTM and CDR2 ANQGSEA. The CDR3 totals 13 residues. V was trimmed by 7 bases and J by 15 bases, leaving 25 bases between them. CDR3 nucleotides: TGCAGCGCCCTGACGTGGGTTGGGAACATCCGGTACTTC. It encodes CSALTWVGNIRYF.

Concerning this clonotype: Since no conserved phenylalanine or tryptophan closes the CDR3, a read error is the likely cause. The chain carries TRBV29-1 and TRBJ2-7; no clear D. The CDR3 contains 11 residues. Looked up from germline, CDR1 is SQVTM and CDR2 is ANQGSEA. Here the CDR3 reads CRVESESEQYL. CDR3 in DNA: TGCAGAGTTGAAAGTGAATCAGAGCAGTACCTC.

A word on this clonotype: A read error may produce the germline difference seen at one junction end. The chain carries TRBV6-5 and TRBJ2-5; D is perhaps TRBD2 (6 bases). CDR3 length: 16 amino acids. Germline lookup yields CDR1 MNHEY and CDR2 SVGAGI. The CDR3 nucleotides are TGTGCCAGCAATTACTCGCTTGGGGATGGGGGGGAGACCCAGTACTTC. Its protein is CASNYSLGDGGETQYF.